These 16 T cell receptor beta chains were sequenced from one sample in a study of T cell clonality in common variable immunodeficiency. Notes on the study in general: Fewer deletions and N-nucleotide insertions were reportedly seen in common variable immunodeficiency TCR beta sequences.

These receptors have no identified antigens. Some clones are missing from TCRdb's copy, which holds only in-frame ones; the method was immunoSEQ multiplex PCR. The sample is made up of tens of thousands of clones, none counted only once. The sequenced sample was peripheral blood mononuclear cells. These receptors were obtained from a human donor with common variable immunodeficiency.

This clone was observed many times. The read ends 3 residues shy of where the CDR3 ends; the end is completed using the germline J gene. The V gene is TRBV5-1, the J gene TRBJ1-1, with D perhaps TRBD1 (6 bases). Trimming pared 0 bases from V and 4 bases from J, leaving 10 bases between. Germline values: CDR1 SGHRS, CDR2 YFSETQ. The CDR3 extends over 14 amino acids. The CDR3 DNA, read in part, is TGCGCCAGCAGCTTGGAGGGGGAGCCCACTGAA. Protein: CASSLEGEPTE. Given in full, the CDR3 is CASSLEGEPTEAFF.

Comments on this clone: The read terminates 3 residues ahead of where the CDR3 ends, so the germline J gene completes it. The J gene is TRBJ2-7, the V gene TRBV19; 9 nucleotides align to TRBD1. Unmatched junction bases numbered 4, after V lost 3 bases and J lost 4 bases. Germline CDR1 is LNHDA and CDR2 is SQIVND (reference sequence). This CDR3 contains 14 residues. Here the CDR3 reads CASSMRDRVYEQYF. The covered CDR3 bases are TGTGCCAGTAGTATGCGGGACAGGGTGTACGAG.

This clone was observed at least ten times. The read terminates 3 residues ahead of where the CDR3 ends, so the germline J gene completes it. This sequence joins TRBV5-1 and TRBJ2-7; D is perhaps TRBD1 (5 bases). Trimming shortened V by 2 bases and J by 5 bases, and 11 bases separated the two germline ends. Per the germline V gene, CDR1 is SGHRS and CDR2 is YFSETQ. This CDR3 comprises 13 residues. The DNA read from the CDR3 is TGCGCCAGCAGCTTACCAGGGAAGAACGAG. Protein: CASSLPGKNE. The complete CDR3 sequence is CASSLPGKNEQYF.

Concerning this clone itself: The read ends 3 residues early relative to the CDR3; the germline J gene fills the gap. This chain uses TRBV7-2 with TRBJ2-1, with D perhaps matching TRBD2 (5 bases). Trimming pared 0 bases from V and 5 bases from J, leaving 14 bases between. Germline assignment: CDR1 SGHTA and CDR2 FQGNSA. The CDR3 contains 16 residues. CDR3 residues: CASSLAPPPGNNEQFF. The sequenced part of the CDR3 DNA is TGTGCCAGCAGCTTAGCCCCACCGCCGGGGAACAATGAG.

Comments on this clone: The read finishes 3 residues shy of the CDR3 end, and the germline J gene is used to complete it. The chain uses TRBV19 and TRBJ1-5; perhaps TRBD1 as D (6 bases). Germline V gene sequence: CDR1 LNHDA, CDR2 SQIVND (reference sequence). The CDR3 runs to 16 residues. Deletions cut 3 bases from V and 6 bases from J, with 18 bases between. The DNA read from the CDR3 is TGTGCCAGTAGTATGGGGACGGCGAGGGGGTTTCAGCCC. It specifies CASSMGTARGFQP. The full CDR3 reads CASSMGTARGFQPQHF.

This clone was picked up many times. The read finishes 3 residues shy of the CDR3 end, and the germline J gene is used to complete it. The chain recombines TRBV5-1 with TRBJ2-2, with TRBD2 identical over 14 bases. V lost 7 bases and J lost 1; bases outside the gene matches: 9. The CDR3 has 18 residues. Germline CDR1 SGHRS, CDR2 YFSETQ. CDR3 sequence: CASPRGLAGVMNTGELFF. CDR3 bases read: TGCGCCAGCCCCAGGGGACTAGCGGGGGTTATGAACACCGGGGAG.

Worth noting for this clone: Coverage ceases 3 residues before the CDR3 finishes, and the germline J gene fills in the end. The chain has TRBV19 and TRBJ2-1, with 7 bases identical to TRBD1. Germline V gives CDR1 LNHDA, CDR2 SQIVND (reference sequence). The CDR3 sequence is 15 residues long. With V trimmed by 5 bases and J by 2 bases, 6 bases remained unmatched. The covered CDR3 bases are TGTGCCAGTAGTTCTACAGGGGCGGCCTACAATGAG. The encoded protein is CASSSTGAAYNE. The whole CDR3 reads CASSSTGAAYNEQFF.

About this clone: The read halts 3 residues ahead of the CDR3 end, with the missing end drawn from the germline J gene. This chain connects TRBV19 to TRBJ1-2; a possible D gene is TRBD1 (5 bases). Germline V CDR1 and CDR2: LNHDA, SQIVND (reference sequence). The CDR3 is made up of 14 amino acids. The V end lost 6 bases, the J end lost 0 bases, and 11 bases lay between the germline ends. CDR3 DNA, as far as it was read: TGTGCCAGTAGACGTGGGGGGGCTAACTATGGC. Amino acid sequence: CASRRGGANYG. In full, the CDR3 reads CASRRGGANYGYTF.

This clone turned up a few times. The CDR3 end falls 3 residues outside the read, so it is completed with the germline J gene. The chain links TRBV19 to TRBJ2-2; 9 bases fit TRBD1. The CDR3 spans 14 residues. CDR1 is LNHDA and CDR2 is SQIVND in the germline V gene (reference sequence). Trimming took 6 bases from V and 6 from J; bases not matched to a gene: 5. This CDR3 reads CASRGTGSAGELFF. Incomplete CDR3 DNA: TGTGCCAGTAGAGGGACAGGGTCGGCCGGGGAG.

This clone was recorded many times. The CDR3 spells CASSIQAYGYTF. The sequenced CDR3 bases are TGTGCCAGCAGTATACAGGCCTATGGC. This chain links TRBV2 with TRBJ1-2; possible D gene TRBD1, 5 bases. The CDR3 goes on 3 residues after the read ends, and that part is filled in from the germline J gene. The germline V gene has CDR1 SNHLY and CDR2 FYNNEI. V lost 5 bases and J lost 4, with 8 bases in between. The CDR3 has 12 amino acids.

This clone has ten or more counts. The sequence runs out 3 residues before the end of the CDR3; the remainder is reconstructed from the germline J gene. V gene TRBV6-1 combines with J gene TRBJ1-5, with 7 bases fitting TRBD1. CDR1 MNHNS and CDR2 SASEGT come from the germline V gene. J was trimmed by 6 bases and V by 1 base; bases with no gene match: 3. This CDR3 is 14 amino acids long. CDR3 DNA (partial): TGTGCCAGCAGTGAAGGACAGGGAAGTCAGCCC. It specifies CASSEGQGSQP. In full, the CDR3 is CASSEGQGSQPQHF.

In the case of this clone: Read sequence stops 3 residues before the CDR3 end, and the germline J gene provides the missing end. The chain recombines TRBV6-1 with TRBJ1-5, with D perhaps matching TRBD1 (5 bases). V lost 0 bases and J lost 5, with 11 bases in between. CDR3 length: 15 residues. CDR1 is MNHNS and CDR2 is SASEGT in the germline V gene. The CDR3 protein is CASSEAGGEYQPQHF. CDR3 bases read: TGTGCCAGCAGTGAAGCGGGGGGGGAGTATCAGCCC.

This clone was counted at least ten times. The read ends 3 residues before the CDR3 terminus; that terminus is restored from the germline J gene. This chain joins TRBV20-1 and TRBJ2-3; 10 bases map to TRBD1. Germline assignment: CDR1 DFQATT and CDR2 SNEGSKA (reference sequence). The CDR3 spans 14 residues. J gave up 5 bases and V 5 bases, and 7 bases lay outside the gene matches. CDR3 protein: CSARTGGRGDTQYF. The covered CDR3 bases are TGCAGTGCTCGGACAGGGGGTCGGGGAGATACG.

This clone occurred many times. The sequenced fragment ends 3 residues before the CDR3 boundary, so the rest is inferred from the germline J gene. This chain uses TRBV18 with TRBJ1-1, with D uncertain. CDR1 is KGHSH and CDR2 is LQKENI in the germline V gene. The CDR3 loop spans 14 amino acids. V was trimmed by 0 bases and J by 1 base, leaving 6 bases between them. CDR3 DNA, as far as it was read: TGTGCCAGCTCACCACCGAGACAGAACACTGAA. Amino acid sequence: CASSPPRQNTE. The CDR3 reads in full as CASSPPRQNTEAFF.

There are many counts of this clone. The CDR3 reads CASANPGGNEQYF. Partial CDR3 DNA: TGCGCCAGCGCCAACCCCGGGGGAAACGAG. The chain links TRBV5-1 to TRBJ2-7; weak D call: TRBD2 (6 bases). The CDR3 end falls 3 residues outside the read, so it is completed with the germline J gene. This CDR3 contains 13 residues. Trimming removed 7 bases from V and 5 bases from J, with 16 bases in between. In germline, CDR1 is SGHRS, CDR2 YFSETQ.

For this clone: The CDR3 extends 3 residues past the end of the read, so its final part is completed from the germline J gene. V is TRBV6-1 and J is TRBJ1-1; 8 positions agree with TRBD1. The germline gives CDR1 MNHNS, CDR2 SASEGT. J was trimmed by 5 bases and V by 6 bases; bases with no gene match: 8. CDR3 length: 14 residues. The covered CDR3 bases are TGTGCCAGCAGAGAAACAGGGGGAGGTACTGAA. Protein sequence: CASRETGGGTE. The whole CDR3 protein is CASRETGGGTEAFF.